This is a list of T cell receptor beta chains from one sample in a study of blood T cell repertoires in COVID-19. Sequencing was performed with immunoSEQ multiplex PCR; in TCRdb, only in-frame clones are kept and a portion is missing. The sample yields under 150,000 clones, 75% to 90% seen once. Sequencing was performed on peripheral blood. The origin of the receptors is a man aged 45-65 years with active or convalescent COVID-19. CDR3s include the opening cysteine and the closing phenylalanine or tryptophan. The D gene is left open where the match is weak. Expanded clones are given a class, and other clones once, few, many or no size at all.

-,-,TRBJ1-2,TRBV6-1,TGTGCCAGCAACCCCACAGGGCTCTGGTATGGCTACACCTTC,CASNPTGLWYGYTF
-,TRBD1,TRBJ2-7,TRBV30,TGTGCCTGGAACCCGGACAGGGGTCACGAGCAGTACTTC,CAWNPDRGHEQYF
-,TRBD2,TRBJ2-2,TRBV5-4,TGTGCCAGCAGCTTGCAAGCGGGGGGGAGTACCGGGGAGCTGTTTTTT,CASSLQAGGSTGELFF
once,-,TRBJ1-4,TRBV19,TGTGCCAGTAGTATTTCTGGGAGTCATGAAAAACTGTTTTTT,CASSISGSHEKLFF
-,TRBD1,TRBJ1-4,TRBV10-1,TGCGCCAGCAGCGGGGGACAGCCTGCAACTAATGAAAAACTGTTTTTT,CASSGGQPATNEKLFF
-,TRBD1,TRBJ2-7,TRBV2,TGTGCCAGCACCAACGACTTTGACAGGGAAAACTACGAGCAGTACTTC,CASTNDFDRENYEQYF
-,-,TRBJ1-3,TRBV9,TGTGCCAGCAGCAGCCGGGGGGGCACTGGAAACACCATATATTTT,CASSSRGGTGNTIYF
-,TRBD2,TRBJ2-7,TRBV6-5,TGTGCCACCCAGACTAGCGGGACGGGCGAGCAGTACTTC,CATQTSGTGEQYF
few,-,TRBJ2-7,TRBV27,TGTGCCAGCAGTTTAGGCTCGGGGGTACTCTACTTC,CASSLGSGVLYF
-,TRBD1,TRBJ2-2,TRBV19,TGTGCCAGTACCCGGGACAGGGACACCGGGGAGCTGTTTTTT,CASTRDRDTGELFF
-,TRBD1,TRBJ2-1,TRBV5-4,TGTGCCAGCAGCTTGGAGCCAGGGGGCTACAATGAGCAGTTCTTC,CASSLEPGGYNEQFF
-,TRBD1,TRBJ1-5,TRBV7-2,TGTGCCAGCAGCCCCCGACAGGGTTATCAGCCCCAGCATTTT,CASSPRQGYQPQHF
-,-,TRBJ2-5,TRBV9,TGTGCCAGCAGCGTAGGCATAAGCCTCAAAGAGACCCAGTACTTC,CASSVGISLKETQYF
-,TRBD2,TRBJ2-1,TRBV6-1,TGTGCCAGCAGTGATCGATTCGGGACTAGCGATTACAATGAGCAGTTCTTC,CASSDRFGTSDYNEQFF
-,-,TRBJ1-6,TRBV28,TGTGCCAGCAGCCCCCCTTTGAGGAATTCACCCCTCCACTTT,CASSPPLRNSPLHF
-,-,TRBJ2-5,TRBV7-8,TGTGCCAGCAGCTTACAAGTCCCAGGGGTACGTCCCAGCCAAGAGACCCAGTACTTC,CASSLQVPGVRPSQETQYF
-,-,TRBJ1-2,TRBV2,TGTGCCAGCAGTGAACAGGGATTCCAGGGCTACACCTTC,CASSEQGFQGYTF
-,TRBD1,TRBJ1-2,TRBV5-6,TGTGCCAGCAGCTTGGGTGGGACAGAAGACCTATATGGCTACACCTTC,CASSLGGTEDLYGYTF
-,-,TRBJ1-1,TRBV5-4,TGTGCCAGCAGCTTGGACGGGAAAGGTACTGAAGCTTTCTTT,CASSLDGKGTEAFF
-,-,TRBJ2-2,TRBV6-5,TGTGCCAGCAGCGATAGGACACCCGCAGACCTGTTTTTT,CASSDRTPADLFF
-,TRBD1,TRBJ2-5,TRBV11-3,TGTGCCAGCAGCCCTGGACAGGGGGGGGCGACCCAGTACTTC,CASSPGQGGATQYF
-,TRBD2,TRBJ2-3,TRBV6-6,TGTGCCAGCATTACGGGCGGGGGGACCACAGATACGCAGTATTTT,CASITGGGTTDTQYF
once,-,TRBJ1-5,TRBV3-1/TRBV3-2,TGTGCCAGCAGCCAAACCAGGGGTGATCAGCCCCAGCATTTT,CASSQTRGDQPQHF
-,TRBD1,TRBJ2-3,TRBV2,TGTGCCAGCAGTTACAGGGGATCCACAGATACGCAGTATTTT,CASSYRGSTDTQYF
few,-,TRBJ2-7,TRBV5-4,TGTGCCAGCAGCTTGGACGGGGGTACCTACGAGCAGTACTTC,CASSLDGGTYEQYF
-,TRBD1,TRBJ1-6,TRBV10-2,TGCGCCAGCAGTGCGACAGGGGGGAATTCACCCCTCCACTTT,CASSATGGNSPLHF
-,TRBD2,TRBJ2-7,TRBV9,TGTGCCAGCAGCGTTCGCGGGAGGGTGTTAGACGAGCAGTACTTC,CASSVRGRVLDEQYF
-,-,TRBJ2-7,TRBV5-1,TGCGCCAGCAGCTCAGGAGCGGGCCCCTACGAGCAGTACTTC,CASSSGAGPYEQYF
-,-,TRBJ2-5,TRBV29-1,TGCAGCGTTGAAGATCTGGAGACCCAGTACTTC,CSVEDLETQYF
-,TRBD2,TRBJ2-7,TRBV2,TGTGCCAGCAGTGGGGATCCGGGACTAGCGGGAGGGCCCTCTTCCTACGAGCAGTACTTC,CASSGDPGLAGGPSSYEQYF
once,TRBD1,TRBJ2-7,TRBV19,TGTGCCAGTAGGAAAGGACAGGGGTTGGCCTACGAGCAGTACTTC,CASRKGQGLAYEQYF
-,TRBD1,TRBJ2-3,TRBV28,TGTGCCAGCAGTTTACCAGGGGGTACGCAGTATTTT,CASSLPGGTQYF
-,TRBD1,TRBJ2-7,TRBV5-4,TGTGCCAGCAGCTCGCCCCAGGGGGCCTCCTACGAGCAGTACTTC,CASSSPQGASYEQYF
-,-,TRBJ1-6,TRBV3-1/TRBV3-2,TGTGCCAGCAGCCAAGATCCAAGGGGTGTCTATAATTCACCCCTCCACTTT,CASSQDPRGVYNSPLHF
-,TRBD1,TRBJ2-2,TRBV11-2,TGTGCCAGCAGCTTAGATAGGGACAGGGGAGCAGGGACCGGGGAGCTGTTTTTT,CASSLDRDRGAGTGELFF